Listed below are T cell receptor beta chains from one sample, sequenced in a study of blood T cell repertoires in COVID-19. Sequenced by immunoSEQ multiplex PCR; TCRdb stores in-frame clones only, minus some. This table holds 65,000 to 90,000 clones, 76% found once. The specimen sequenced was peripheral blood. These receptors were taken from a man between 65 and 80 years old with active or convalescent COVID-19. Both conserved end residues are part of each CDR3. The D gene is left open where the match is weak. Clone size is given for some rows only: seen once, a few or many times, or a class if the clone is expanded.

CAITIRQIAKNIQYF TGTGCCATCACGATTCGACAGATAGCCAAAAACATTCAGTACTTC NA TRBJ2-4 NA TRBV2
CASSNRDRGDEAFF TGTGCCAGCAGCAACCGGGACAGGGGAGATGAAGCTTTCTTT NA TRBJ1-1 NA TRBV21-1
CASSFRTGEGGYTF TGTGCCAGCAGTTTTCGGACAGGGGAGGGGGGCTACACCTTC NA TRBJ1-2 TRBD1 TRBV27
CASSPRPGGLSAYEQYF TGCGCCAGCAGCCCTCGACCGGGGGGGCTATCTGCCTACGAGCAGTACTTC NA TRBJ2-7 TRBD2 TRBV5-1
CASSQRGGQTGELFF TGTGCCAGCAGCCAGAGGGGGGGGCAAACCGGGGAGCTGTTTTTT NA TRBJ2-2 NA TRBV11-3
CASSLQGWETGYTF TGTGCCAGCAGTTTACAGGGGTGGGAGACCGGCTACACCTTC NA TRBJ1-2 NA TRBV28
CASSLYEGGGYTF TGTGCCAGCAGTTTATATGAGGGAGGAGGCTACACCTTC NA TRBJ1-2 NA TRBV27
CASSLGQNTGELFF TGTGCCAGCAGTTTAGGGCAGAACACCGGGGAGCTGTTTTTT NA TRBJ2-2 NA TRBV28
CASRALGGRNTEAFF TGTGCCAGCAGAGCTTTGGGGGGGAGGAACACTGAAGCTTTCTTT NA TRBJ1-1 NA TRBV6-5
CATTPDRGSNTEAFF TGTGCCACCACCCCGGACAGGGGATCGAACACTGAAGCTTTCTTT NA TRBJ1-1 TRBD1 TRBV19
CASRETLLALDSYEQYF TGTGCCAGCAGGGAGACCCTACTAGCGCTTGATTCCTACGAGCAGTACTTC NA TRBJ2-7 TRBD2 TRBV2
CATTGGTGVGEQFF TGTGCCACCACCGGGGGGACTGGGGTGGGTGAGCAGTTCTTC NA TRBJ2-1 TRBD2 TRBV6-5
CASSYHRTGEGPLHF TGTGCCAGCAGTTACCATAGGACAGGGGAGGGACCCCTCCACTTT NA TRBJ1-6 TRBD1 TRBV6-6
CSVEVGRGDTQYF TGCAGCGTTGAAGTCGGAAGAGGAGATACGCAGTATTTT NA TRBJ2-3 NA TRBV29-1
CAWSVQGGYGYTF TGTGCCTGGAGTGTACAAGGGGGCTATGGCTACACCTTC NA TRBJ1-2 NA TRBV30
CASSSGTGGFNEQFF TGTGCCAGCAGCTCCGGGACAGGGGGTTTTAATGAGCAGTTCTTC NA TRBJ2-1 TRBD1 TRBV6-5
CASSTLDAPNYGYTF TGTGCCAGCTCAACCTTAGATGCCCCTAACTATGGCTACACCTTC NA TRBJ1-2 NA TRBV18
CASSLAGASTDTQYF TGTGCCAGCAGCCTGGCGGGGGCCTCTACAGATACGCAGTATTTT NA TRBJ2-3 NA TRBV4-2
CASSTGLAGWQYF TGTGCCAGCAGCACCGGACTAGCGGGGTGGCAGTATTTT NA TRBJ2-3 TRBD2 TRBV7-9
CASSSGTDYNEQFF TGTGCCAGCAGCTCCGGGACAGACTACAATGAGCAGTTCTTC once TRBJ2-1 TRBD1 TRBV28
CASSFGLAVNNEQFF TGTGCCAGCAGCTTCGGGCTAGCGGTAAACAATGAGCAGTTCTTC many TRBJ2-1 TRBD2 TRBV7-3
CASSQELGQVPDTQYF TGTGCCAGCAGCCAAGAACTCGGACAGGTTCCAGATACGCAGTATTTT NA TRBJ2-3 TRBD1 TRBV7-8
CASSESGGGADTQYF TGTGCCAGCAGTGAGAGCGGGGGTGGGGCAGATACGCAGTATTTT NA TRBJ2-3 TRBD2 TRBV6-6
CASSIRQGYGEQFF TGTGCCAGTAGTATTCGACAGGGCTACGGTGAGCAGTTCTTC NA TRBJ2-1 TRBD1 TRBV19
CASSFRGAYNEQFF TGTGCCAGCAGTTTTCGGGGAGCCTACAATGAGCAGTTCTTC NA TRBJ2-1 NA TRBV27
CASSGQFSYNEQFF TGTGCCAGCAGTGGACAGTTCTCCTACAATGAGCAGTTCTTC NA TRBJ2-1 NA TRBV28
CASSPKGRGAQETQYF TGTGCCAGCAGCCCAAAGGGGAGGGGGGCTCAAGAGACCCAGTACTTC NA TRBJ2-5 NA TRBV9
CASSPTQGAGNTIYF TGTGCCAGCAGCCCTACACAGGGTGCTGGAAACACCATATATTTT NA TRBJ1-3 NA TRBV13
CASSDSIGAGERLDTQYF TGTGCCAGCAGTGACTCGATTGGTGCGGGGGAGAGGTTAGATACGCAGTATTTT NA TRBJ2-3 TRBD2 TRBV6-4
CASSSMGRGSREAFF TGTGCCAGCAGTTCCATGGGCAGGGGCTCGCGTGAAGCTTTCTTT NA TRBJ1-1 NA TRBV28
CASSSNGQNEKLFF TGTGCCAGTAGCTCCAACGGACAGAATGAAAAACTGTTTTTT NA TRBJ1-4 NA TRBV5-4
CASSLGGDSYEQYF TGTGCCAGCAGCTTGGGGGGGGACTCCTACGAGCAGTACTTC NA TRBJ2-7 NA TRBV5-6
CAWTSGMGTGELFF TGTGCCTGGACTTCGGGGATGGGGACCGGGGAGCTGTTTTTT few TRBJ2-2 NA TRBV30
CASSLQGQKEEKLFF TGTGCCAGCTCACTTCAGGGACAGAAAGAAGAAAAACTGTTTTTT NA TRBJ1-4 TRBD1 TRBV18
CASRTTTGLGDTQYF TGTGCCAGCAGGACTACGACAGGGCTTGGGGATACGCAGTATTTT once TRBJ2-3 TRBD1 TRBV6-6
CASSVNPRETEAFF TGTGCCAGCAGCGTAAATCCGCGGGAGACTGAAGCTTTCTTT NA TRBJ1-1 NA TRBV9
CASSRTHAPEGTDTQYF TGTGCCAGCAGCCGAACACACGCCCCCGAGGGCACAGATACGCAGTATTTT NA TRBJ2-3 NA TRBV7-9
CASSNARSGGEQYF TGTGCCAGCAGCAACGCAAGATCAGGGGGAGAGCAGTACTTC once TRBJ2-7 TRBD1 TRBV3-1/TRBV3-2
CASSLGTGMSEQYF TGCGCCAGCAGCTTAGGGACAGGGATGTCCGAGCAGTACTTC NA TRBJ2-7 TRBD1 TRBV5-1
CASSAGLLSTDTQYF TGTGCCAGCAGCGCAGGACTATTAAGCACAGATACGCAGTATTTT NA TRBJ2-3 NA TRBV5-4
CASSPQVTDNSPLHF TGTGCCAGCAGTCCACAGGTAACAGATAATTCACCCCTCCACTTT NA TRBJ1-6 NA TRBV2
CASRAGTGNTEAFF TGTGCCAGCAGGGCCGGGACAGGGAACACTGAAGCTTTCTTT NA TRBJ1-1 TRBD1 TRBV2
CATHRADTQYF TGTGCCACCCACAGGGCCGATACGCAGTATTTT NA TRBJ2-3 NA TRBV10-3
CASSPSPGTSGSSDTQYF TGTGCCAGCAGCCCGTCCCCCGGGACTAGCGGATCATCAGATACGCAGTATTTT NA TRBJ2-3 TRBD2 TRBV9
CASSQWGGEEQFF TGTGCCAGCAGCCAGTGGGGGGGCGAAGAGCAGTTCTTC NA TRBJ2-1 NA TRBV14
CASSEGAETPLHF TGTGCCAGCTCGGAGGGGGCCGAGACACCCCTCCACTTT NA TRBJ1-6 TRBD1 TRBV7-3
CASTPSEAWGKLFF TGTGCCAGCACTCCTTCGGAGGCCTGGGGAAAACTGTTTTTT few TRBJ1-4 NA TRBV3-1/TRBV3-2
CARQGVTGANVLTF TGTGCCAGACAGGGGGTCACTGGGGCCAACGTCCTGACTTTC NA TRBJ2-6 TRBD1 TRBV2
CASSLQGLTYEQYF TGCGCCAGCAGCTTGCAGGGCTTGACCTACGAGCAGTACTTC NA TRBJ2-7 NA TRBV5-1
CASNPGTGIFEKLFF TGTGCCAGCAATCCAGGGACAGGGATTTTTGAAAAACTGTTTTTT NA TRBJ1-4 TRBD1 TRBV6-5
CASSVLPTRRRGGYTF TGTGCCAGCAGCGTATTACCCACAAGGAGAAGGGGAGGCTACACCTTC few TRBJ1-2 NA TRBV9